A single sample is the source of the 27 T cell receptor beta chains below, sequenced in a study of OX40 agonist ivuxolimab in advanced cancers. This table comes from immunoSEQ multiplex PCR, and its TCRdb copy is limited to in-frame clones, with some not included. The data hold 68,000 or so clones, with 86% observed a single time. The sequencing used CD4+ or CD8+ T cells sorted from blood, collected in a trial of the OX40 agonist ivuxolimab. Source of these receptors: an adult with an advanced solid tumor such as melanoma, head and neck, liver or kidney cancer.

CDR3 amino acids: CASSPRLPRGQFF. The CDR3 DNA reads as TGTGCCAGCAGTCCAAGACTTCCAAGGGGGCAGTTCTTC. This chain connects TRBV28 to TRBJ2-1; D is perhaps TRBD1 (5 bases). V lost 5 bases to trimming and J lost 12 bases, with 17 bases between them. The CDR3 has 13 residues. Germline V gene lookup returns CDR1 MDHEN and CDR2 SYDVKM.

The rearrangement links TRBV18 to TRBJ1-4; TRBD1 matches at 9 bases. Germline V gene data show CDR1 as KGHSH and CDR2 as LQKENI. The CDR3 extends over 18 amino acids. V trimming: 6 bases; J trimming: 0 bases; junction bases outside the gene matches: 11. The CDR3 is CASSSTGQGRTTNEKLFF. CDR3 nucleotide sequence: TGTGCCAGCTCGTCCACCGGACAGGGGCGAACAACTAATGAAAAACTGTTTTTT.

This chain connects TRBV25-1 to TRBJ1-4, with D possibly matching TRBD1 (5 bases). CDR1 and CDR2 from the germline V gene are MGHDK and SYGVNS. V gave up 9 bases and J gave up 3 bases, with 14 bases separating them. The CDR3 covers 14 residues. CDR3 sequence (DNA): TGTGCCAGTAGATATGGGGGTGCTAATGAAAAACTGTTTTTT. It specifies CASRYGGANEKLFF. Complete variable domain (other parts from reference TRBV25-1 and TRBJ1-4): EADIYQTPRYLVIGTGKKITLECSQTMGHDKMYWYQQDPGMELHLIHYSYGVNSTEKGDLSSESTVSRIRTEHFPLTLESARPSHTSQYLCASRYGGANEKLFFGSGTQLSVL.

V and J are TRBV9 and TRBJ1-1; D perhaps matches TRBD1 (6 bases). Trimming cost V 4 bases and J 1 base, with 14 bases left between them. This CDR3 region has 15 residues. Germline loops: CDR1 SGDLS, CDR2 YYNGEE. CDR3 sequence: CASSPQGWANTEAFF. The DNA for the CDR3 is TGTGCCAGCAGCCCCCAGGGGTGGGCGAACACTGAAGCTTTCTTT.

This chain connects TRBV5-1 to TRBJ2-3; 7 bases match TRBD2. This CDR3 region has 15 residues. CDR1 is SGHRS and CDR2 is YFSETQ in the germline V gene. The V segment lost 3 bases and the J segment 9 bases; nucleotides outside the gene matches: 13. CDR3 sequence: CASSSGSGTTDTQYF. DNA for the CDR3: TGCGCCAGCAGCTCGGGGTCGGGGACTACCGACACGCAGTATTTT.

This chain links TRBV5-1 with TRBJ1-4; 11 nucleotides match TRBD1. Germline trimming cut 7 bases from V and 7 bases from J; bases unmatched to any gene: 6. Germline CDR1 reads SGHRS; CDR2 reads YFSETQ. The length of the CDR3 is 14 residues. The CDR3: CASATGTGGEKLFF. CDR3 nucleotide sequence: TGCGCCAGCGCAACCGGGACAGGGGGTGAAAAACTGTTTTTT.

The rearrangement uses TRBV5-6 and TRBJ2-7, with D unclear. CDR3 length equals 13 residues. Germline CDR1 and CDR2: SGHDT and YYEEEE. V gave up 4 bases and J gave up 4 bases, with 12 bases separating them. The DNA of the CDR3 is TGTGCCAGCAGCCGCCCCCCCACGTACGAGCAGTACTTC. It specifies CASSRPPTYEQYF.

The gene calls are TRBV19 and TRBJ1-2; D gene uncertain. Between the trimmed V and J ends, which lost 7 bases and 4 bases, there was a span of 7 bases. This CDR3 has 11 residues. CDR1 and CDR2 (germline): LNHDA, SQIVND (reference sequence). The DNA of the CDR3 is TGTGCCAGTACCCAAAGCTATGGCTACACCTTC. Encoded protein: CASTQSYGYTF.

The chain has TRBV7-2 and TRBJ1-2, with D uncertain. The CDR3 totals 13 residues. Trimming removed 1 base at V and 4 bases at J, with 7 bases between. Germline values: CDR1 SGHTA, CDR2 FQGNSA. CDR3 coding DNA: TGTGCCAGCAGCTTAGATGGGAGCTATGGCTACACCTTC. It specifies CASSLDGSYGYTF.

The chain carries TRBV27 and TRBJ2-3; 14 bases align to TRBD2. Germline V lookup: CDR1 MNHEY, CDR2 SMNVEV (reference sequence). CDR3 size: 16 residues. J lost 4 bases, V lost 5 bases, and 5 bases had no gene match. The CDR3, as DNA: TGTGCCAGCAGTCCCCGACTAGCGGGGGGGCCAGATACGCAGTATTTT. Its translation is CASSPRLAGGPDTQYF.

The genes are TRBV5-1 and TRBJ1-5; D call uncertain. This CDR3 is built from 15 residues. V dropped 6 bases and J dropped 3 bases, with 16 bases sitting between them. CDR1 SGHRS and CDR2 YFSETQ come from the germline V gene. CDR3 DNA: TGCGCCAGCAAGCTCTCGGGAGGCAACAATCAGCCCCAGCATTTT. This codes for CASKLSGGNNQPQHF.

This clone was seen a single time. The rearrangement links TRBV18 to TRBJ1-1, with unresolved D. CDR1 is KGHSH and CDR2 is LQKENI in the germline V gene. The CDR3 runs 15 residues. The germline V and J ends were trimmed by 0 bases and 7 bases, with 15 bases remaining between them. The CDR3, as DNA: TGTGCCAGCTCACCACCGACCTCTGAGGTCGGTGAAGCTTTCTTT. Translated, it gives CASSPPTSEVGEAFF. Drawing the rest from reference TRBV18 and TRBJ1-1, the complete variable domain is NAGVMQNPRHLVRRRGQEARLRCSPMKGHSHVYWYRQLPEEGLKFMVYLQKENIIDESGMPKERFSAEFPKEGPSILRIQQVVRGDSAAYFCASSPPTSEVGEAFFGQGTRLTVV.

The V and J genes are TRBV5-4 and TRBJ2-5; D gene uncertain. The germline CDR1 and CDR2 sequences are SGHNT and YYREEE (reference sequence). Trimming shortened V by 1 base and J by 5 bases, and 9 bases separated the two germline ends. This CDR3 has 13 amino acids. The CDR3 is CASSLSSLETQYF. CDR3 DNA: TGTGCCAGCAGCTTGAGTTCCTTGGAGACCCAGTACTTC. Combining the CDR3 with reference TRBV5-4 and TRBJ2-5 gives the whole variable domain ETGVTQSPTHLIKTRGQQVTLRCSSQSGHNTVSWYQQALGQGPQFIFQYYREEENGRGNFPPRFSGLQFPNYSSELNVNALELDDSALYLCASSLSSLETQYFGPGTRLLVL.

This clone was detected once. The chain couples TRBV4-3 to TRBJ2-5, with D unresolved. This CDR3 has 14 amino acids. Germline CDR1 is LGHNA and CDR2 is YSLEER. The V end was cut by 1 base, the J end by 1 base, with 7 bases between. Here the CDR3 reads CASSQGMGQETQYF. The CDR3 DNA reads TGCGCCAGCAGCCAAGGAATGGGCCAAGAGACCCAGTACTTC.

This clone was recorded a few times. This sequence joins TRBV2 and TRBJ1-1; no reliable D call. Germline CDR1 SNHLY, CDR2 FYNNEI. Trimming took 4 bases from V and 1 from J, leaving 7 bases between them. The length of the CDR3 is 13 residues. The CDR3 reads CASSAQPNTEAFF. CDR3 sequence (DNA): TGTGCCAGCAGTGCACAGCCGAACACTGAAGCTTTCTTT. The full variable domain, with the rest looked up from reference TRBV2 and TRBJ1-1, is EPEVTQTPSHQVTQMGQEVILRCVPISNHLYFYWYRQILGQKVEFLVSFYNNEISEKSEIFDDQFSVERPDGSNFTLKIRSTKLEDSAMYFCASSAQPNTEAFFGQGTRLTVV.

The chain links TRBV11-3 to TRBJ1-2; 8 nucleotides line up with TRBD1. This CDR3 has 14 residues. After removal of 5 bases from V and 7 bases from J, the junction contained 9 bases not matched to a gene. The germline CDR1 and CDR2 sequences are SGHNT and YENEEA. In DNA, the CDR3 is TGTGCCAGCAGCGAACAGGGGGACTTGGCTGGCTACACCTTC. Protein: CASSEQGDLAGYTF.

This chain uses TRBV5-1 with TRBJ1-5; 8 bases are shared with TRBD1. The CDR3 contains 15 residues. Trimming took 4 bases from V and 2 from J; bases not matched to a gene: 5. Germline V gives CDR1 SGHRS, CDR2 YFSETQ. The CDR3 DNA follows: TGCGCCAGCAGCCTCGGACAGGGAGGCAATCAGCCCCAGCATTTT. Protein: CASSLGQGGNQPQHF. Full variable domain (remainder filled in from reference TRBV5-1 and TRBJ1-5): KAGVTQTPRYLIKTRGQQVTLSCSPISGHRSVSWYQQTPGQGLQFLFEYFSETQRNKGNFPGRFSGRQFSNSRSEMNVSTLELGDSALYLCASSLGQGGNQPQHFGDGTRLSIL.

The chain has TRBV7-6 and TRBJ2-1; D perhaps matches TRBD2 (5 bases). Per the germline V gene, CDR1 is SGHVS and CDR2 is FNYEAQ. The CDR3 consists of 13 residues. The germline V and J ends were trimmed by 2 bases and 7 bases, with 9 bases remaining between them. CDR3 amino acids: CASSLFPGNEQFF. In DNA, the CDR3 is TGTGCCAGCAGCTTATTTCCGGGAAATGAGCAGTTCTTC.

The CDR3 DNA follows: TGCGCCAGCAGCCCGGGACAGGGGAGTGAAAAACTGTTTTTT. As protein: CASSPGQGSEKLFF. The rearrangement links TRBV5-1 to TRBJ1-4; 10 nucleotides align to TRBD1. With 4 bases clipped from V and 7 bases from J, the junction kept 4 bases outside the gene matches. Germline lookup yields CDR1 SGHRS and CDR2 YFSETQ. This CDR3 comprises 14 residues.

V and J are TRBV5-4 and TRBJ2-5, with D perhaps TRBD1 (6 bases). V was pared by 4 bases and J by 5 bases, with 18 bases between. There are 15 residues in the CDR3. Germline values: CDR1 SGHNT, CDR2 YYREEE (reference sequence). For the CDR3, the DNA is TGTGCCAGCAGCAACCCCGGGACACCCACGGAGACCCAGTACTTC. Residues: CASSNPGTPTETQYF.

The rearrangement links TRBV5-4 to TRBJ1-4; 7 bases line up with TRBD1. The CDR3 length is 14 residues. Germline V gene data show CDR1 as SGHNT and CDR2 as YYREEE (reference sequence). V gave up 4 bases and J gave up 8 bases; unmatched junction bases: 8. DNA of the CDR3: TGTGCCAGCAGCCCACAGGGGTCGGAGGAAAAACTGTTTTTT. This codes for CASSPQGSEEKLFF.

The chain couples TRBV18 to TRBJ2-2; D remains ambiguous. Germline values: CDR1 KGHSH, CDR2 LQKENI. This CDR3 contains 12 residues. Trimming took 6 bases from V and 6 from J, leaving 8 bases between them. CDR3 sequence reads: CASSQRSGELFF. The CDR3 DNA sequence: TGTGCCAGCTCTCAGCGTTCCGGGGAGCTGTTTTTT.

V and J are TRBV6-1 and TRBJ1-5; TRBD1 might be the D (6 bases). CDR1 is MNHNS, CDR2 SASEGT, per germline. V was cut by 2 bases and J by 6 bases, with 8 bases left in between. This CDR3 has 13 residues. As DNA, the CDR3 is TGTGCCAGCAGTGAATGGGGGCCTCAGCCCCAGCATTTT. It yields the protein CASSEWGPQPQHF.

The chain recombines TRBV6-1 with TRBJ1-1; TRBD1 might be the D (6 bases). Germline V lookup: CDR1 MNHNS, CDR2 SASEGT. The V end was cut by 5 bases, the J end by 1 base, with 8 bases between. CDR3 length: 13 amino acids. CDR3 protein: CASSWTENTEAFF. The CDR3 DNA is TGTGCCAGCAGTTGGACAGAGAACACTGAAGCTTTCTTT.

The gene calls are TRBV4-3 and TRBJ1-5, with D possibly TRBD1 on 5 matching bases. Germline V CDR1 and CDR2: LGHNA, YSLEER. The CDR3 has 15 residues. Trimming removed 4 bases from V and 5 bases from J, with 15 bases in between. The CDR3 DNA reads as TGCGCCAGCAGCCGAGACGGACGGGGGGATCAGCCCCAGCATTTT. Protein product: CASSRDGRGDQPQHF.

The chain links TRBV7-9 to TRBJ2-7; D perhaps matches TRBD2 (6 bases). This CDR3 region has 14 residues. Germline CDR1 reads SEHNR; CDR2 reads FQNEAQ (reference sequence). V was cut by 3 bases and J by 2 bases, with 11 bases left in between. The CDR3 sequence: CASSFLGGAYEQYF. Written as DNA, the CDR3 is TGTGCCAGCAGCTTTCTAGGAGGGGCCTACGAGCAGTACTTC.

The genes are TRBV5-1 and TRBJ1-5, with D unresolved. Per germline, CDR1 SGHRS and CDR2 YFSETQ. Between the trimmed V and J ends, which lost 2 bases and 3 bases, there was a span of 9 bases. This CDR3 has 14 amino acids. The CDR3 DNA is TGCGCCAGCAGCTTCGACGGCTACAATCAGCCCCAGCATTTT. This sequence encodes CASSFDGYNQPQHF.